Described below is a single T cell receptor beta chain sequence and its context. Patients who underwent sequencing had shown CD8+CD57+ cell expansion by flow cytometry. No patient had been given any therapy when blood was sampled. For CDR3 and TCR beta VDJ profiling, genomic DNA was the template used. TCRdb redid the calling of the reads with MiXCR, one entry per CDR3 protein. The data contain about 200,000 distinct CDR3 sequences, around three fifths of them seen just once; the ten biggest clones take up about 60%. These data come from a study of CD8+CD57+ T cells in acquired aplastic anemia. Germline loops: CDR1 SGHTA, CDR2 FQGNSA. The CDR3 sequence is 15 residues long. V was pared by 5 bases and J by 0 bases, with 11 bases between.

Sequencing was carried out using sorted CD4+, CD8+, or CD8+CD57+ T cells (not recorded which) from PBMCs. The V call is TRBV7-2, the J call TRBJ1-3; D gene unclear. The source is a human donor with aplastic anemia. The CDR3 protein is CASSVTSSSGNTIYF. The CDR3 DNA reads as TGTGCCAGCAGCGTAACTTCAAGCTCTGGAAACACCATATATTTT.